Sequencing of this TCR beta chain was carried out in a study of shared clonotypes between healthy human individuals. Study findings and constraints: A limitation of the genetic and exposure-history diversity represented arose from few donors.

This CDR3 is 14 amino acids long. Germline V gene lookup returns CDR1 SQVTM and CDR2 ANQGSEA. The germline V and J ends were trimmed by 6 bases and 5 bases, with 19 bases remaining between them. Sequencing was at deep level. TCRdb keeps only in-frame clones here, not all; method: immunoSEQ multiplex PCR. Of a few hundred thousand clones listed, more than 95% were seen once; the top ten hold around 0.057%. In the case of this clone: Its target is unknown.

The chain is built from TRBV29-1 and TRBJ1-1; a weak D match, TRBD1 (6 bases). This TCR came from a young woman in good health. The sequenced sample consisted of naive CD4+ T cells sorted from blood. The subset: CD45RA+ positively selected. The CDR3 coding sequence is TGCAGCGTACAGGGCGGGGGAACAAGGACTGAAGCTTTCTTT. It encodes CSVQGGGTRTEAFF. Based on the CDR3 plus reference TRBV29-1 and TRBJ1-1, the full variable domain is SAVISQKPSRDICQRGTSLTIQCQVDSQVTMMFWYRQQPGQSLTLIATANQGSEATYESGFVIDKFPISRPNLTFSTLTVSNMSPEDSSIYLCSVQGGGTRTEAFFGQGTRLTVV.